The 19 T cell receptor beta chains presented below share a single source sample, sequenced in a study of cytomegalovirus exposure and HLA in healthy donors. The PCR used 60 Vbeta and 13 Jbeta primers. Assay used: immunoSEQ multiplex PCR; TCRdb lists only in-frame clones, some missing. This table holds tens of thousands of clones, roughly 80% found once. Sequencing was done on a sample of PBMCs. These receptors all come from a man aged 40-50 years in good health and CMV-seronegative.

The CDR3 DNA reads TGTGCCAGCAGTTTTAGGGGCACTGCCAATCAGCCCCAGCATTTT. It yields the protein CASSFRGTANQPQHF. The chain couples TRBV28 to TRBJ1-5, with a tentative D call TRBD1 (5 bases). The V end lost 3 bases, the J end lost 3 bases, and 12 bases lay between the germline ends. Germline V CDR1 and CDR2: MDHEN, SYDVKM. The CDR3 is 15 residues long. Variable domain in full (rest from reference TRBV28 and TRBJ1-5): DVKVTQSSRYLVKRTGEKVFLECVQDMDHENMFWYRQDPGLGLRLIYFSYDVKMKEKGDIPEGYSVSREKKERFSLILESASTNQTSMYLCASSFRGTANQPQHFGDGTRLSIL.

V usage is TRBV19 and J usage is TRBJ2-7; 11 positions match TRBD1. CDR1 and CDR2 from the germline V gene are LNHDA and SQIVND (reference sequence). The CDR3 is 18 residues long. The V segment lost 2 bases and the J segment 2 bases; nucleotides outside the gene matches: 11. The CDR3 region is CASSIRTHPGQGAYEQYF. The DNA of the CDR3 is TGTGCCAGTAGTATAAGGACTCACCCGGGACAGGGGGCCTACGAGCAGTACTTC. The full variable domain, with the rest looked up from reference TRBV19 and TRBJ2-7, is DGGITQSPKYLFRKEGQNVTLSCEQNLNHDAMYWYRQDPGQGLRLIYYSQIVNDFQKGDIAEGYSVSREKKESFPLTVTSAQKNPTAFYLCASSIRTHPGQGAYEQYFGPGTRLTVT.

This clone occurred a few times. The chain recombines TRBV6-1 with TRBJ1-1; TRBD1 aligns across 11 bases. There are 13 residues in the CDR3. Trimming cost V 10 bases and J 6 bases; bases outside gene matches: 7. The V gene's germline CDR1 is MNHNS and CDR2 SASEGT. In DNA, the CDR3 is TGTGCCATCACGGACAGGGGGCGTCCTGAAGCTTTCTTT. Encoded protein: CAITDRGRPEAFF.

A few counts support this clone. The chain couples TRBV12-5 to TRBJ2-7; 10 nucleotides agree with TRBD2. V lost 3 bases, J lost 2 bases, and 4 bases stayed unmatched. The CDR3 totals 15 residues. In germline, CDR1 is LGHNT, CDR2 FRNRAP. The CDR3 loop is CASGLPSGSPYEQYF. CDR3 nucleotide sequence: TGTGCTAGTGGTTTACCTAGCGGGAGCCCCTACGAGCAGTACTTC.

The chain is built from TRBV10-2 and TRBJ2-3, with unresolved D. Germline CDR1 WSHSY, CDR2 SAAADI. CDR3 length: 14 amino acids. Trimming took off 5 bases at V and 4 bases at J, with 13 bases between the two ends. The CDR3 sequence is CASSRLPDADTQYF. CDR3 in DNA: TGCGCCAGCAGTAGACTTCCCGATGCAGATACGCAGTATTTT.

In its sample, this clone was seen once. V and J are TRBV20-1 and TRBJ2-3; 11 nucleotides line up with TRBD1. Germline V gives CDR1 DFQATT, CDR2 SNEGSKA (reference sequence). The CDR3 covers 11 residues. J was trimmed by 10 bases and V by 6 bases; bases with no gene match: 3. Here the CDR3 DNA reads TGCAGTGCCGGGACAGGGGGAGCGCAGTATTTT. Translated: CSAGTGGAQYF.

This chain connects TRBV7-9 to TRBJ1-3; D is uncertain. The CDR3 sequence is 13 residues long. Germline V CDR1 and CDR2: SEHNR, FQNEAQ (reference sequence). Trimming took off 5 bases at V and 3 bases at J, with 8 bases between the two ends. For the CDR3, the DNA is TGTGCCAGCAGCGAACTTAGTGGAAACACCATATATTTT. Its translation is CASSELSGNTIYF.

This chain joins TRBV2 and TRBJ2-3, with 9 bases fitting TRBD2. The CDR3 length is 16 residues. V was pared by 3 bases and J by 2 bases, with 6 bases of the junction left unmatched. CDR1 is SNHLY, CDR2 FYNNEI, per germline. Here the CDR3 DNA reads TGTGCCAGCAGTGAGCTAGCGGGGACCGTCACAGATACGCAGTATTTT. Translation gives CASSELAGTVTDTQYF.

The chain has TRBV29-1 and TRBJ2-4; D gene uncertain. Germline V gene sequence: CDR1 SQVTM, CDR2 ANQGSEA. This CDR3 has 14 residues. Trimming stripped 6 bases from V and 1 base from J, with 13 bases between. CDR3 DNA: TGCAGCGTCCGCGCCTCGATGGCCAAAAACATTCAGTACTTC. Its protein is CSVRASMAKNIQYF. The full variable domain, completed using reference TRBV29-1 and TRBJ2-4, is SAVISQKPSRDICQRGTSLTIQCQVDSQVTMMFWYRQQPGQSLTLIATANQGSEATYESGFVIDKFPISRPNLTFSTLTVSNMSPEDSSIYLCSVRASMAKNIQYFGAGTRLSVL.

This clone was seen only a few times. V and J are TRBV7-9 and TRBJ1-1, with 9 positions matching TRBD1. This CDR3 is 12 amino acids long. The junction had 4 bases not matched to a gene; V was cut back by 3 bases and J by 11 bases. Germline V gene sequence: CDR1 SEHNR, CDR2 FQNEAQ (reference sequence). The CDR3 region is CASSLGDREAFF. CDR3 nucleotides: TGTGCCAGCAGCTTGGGGGACAGGGAGGCTTTCTTT.

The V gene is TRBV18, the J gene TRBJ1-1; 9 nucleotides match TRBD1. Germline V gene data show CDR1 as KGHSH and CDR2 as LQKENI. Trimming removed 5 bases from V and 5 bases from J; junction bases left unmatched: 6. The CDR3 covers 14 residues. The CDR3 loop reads CASSFRDRETEAFF. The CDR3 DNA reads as TGTGCCAGCTCATTCCGGGACAGGGAAACTGAAGCTTTCTTT.

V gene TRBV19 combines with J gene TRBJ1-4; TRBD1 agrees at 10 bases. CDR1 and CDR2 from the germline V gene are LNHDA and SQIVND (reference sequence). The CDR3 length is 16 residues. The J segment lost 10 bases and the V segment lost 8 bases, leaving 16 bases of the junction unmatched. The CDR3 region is CASRVVTGTGEGKLFF. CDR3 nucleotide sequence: TGTGCCAGTCGAGTCGTGACGGGGACAGGGGAAGGAAAACTGTTTTTT.

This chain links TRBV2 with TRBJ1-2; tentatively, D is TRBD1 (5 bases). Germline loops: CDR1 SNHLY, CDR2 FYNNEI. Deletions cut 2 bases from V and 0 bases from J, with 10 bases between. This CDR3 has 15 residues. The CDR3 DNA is TGTGCCAGCAGTGAACAGACAGTTTCTAACTATGGCTACACCTTC. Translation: CASSEQTVSNYGYTF.

Written as DNA, the CDR3 is TGTGCCAGCAGTCGACAGGGGACCTACACTGAAGCTTTCTTT. It is translated as CASSRQGTYTEAFF. This sequence joins TRBV6-5 and TRBJ1-1; 8 bases match TRBD1. The germline CDR1 and CDR2 sequences are MNHEY and SVGAGI. J gave up 3 bases and V 5 bases, and 5 bases lay outside the gene matches. The CDR3 covers 14 residues.

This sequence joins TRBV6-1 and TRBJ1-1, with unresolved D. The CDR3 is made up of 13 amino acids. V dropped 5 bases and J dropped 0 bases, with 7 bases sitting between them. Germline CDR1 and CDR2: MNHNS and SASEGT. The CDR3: CASSLQLNTEAFF. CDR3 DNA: TGTGCCAGCAGTTTACAGTTGAACACTGAAGCTTTCTTT.

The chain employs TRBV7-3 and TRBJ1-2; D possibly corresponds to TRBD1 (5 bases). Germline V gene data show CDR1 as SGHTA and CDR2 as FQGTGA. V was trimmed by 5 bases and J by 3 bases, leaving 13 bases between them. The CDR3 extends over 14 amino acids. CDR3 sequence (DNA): TGTGCCAGCAGCCCCCGTGGAGGGGACTATGGCTACACCTTC. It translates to CASSPRGGDYGYTF.

This CDR3 is CASSVPGQLNTEAFF. CDR3 DNA: TGTGCCAGCAGCGTCCCGGGACAGTTGAACACTGAAGCTTTCTTT. The J gene is TRBJ1-1, the V gene TRBV5-4; 7 positions match TRBD1. The V gene's germline CDR1 is SGHNT and CDR2 YYREEE (reference sequence). V trimming: 4 bases; J trimming: 0 bases; junction bases outside the gene matches: 6. The CDR3 runs to 15 residues.

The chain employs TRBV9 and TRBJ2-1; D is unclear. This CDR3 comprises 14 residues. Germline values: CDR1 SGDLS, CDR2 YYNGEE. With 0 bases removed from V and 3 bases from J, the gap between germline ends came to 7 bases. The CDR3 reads CASSVDPGYNEQFF. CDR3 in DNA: TGTGCCAGCAGCGTAGACCCCGGCTACAATGAGCAGTTCTTC.

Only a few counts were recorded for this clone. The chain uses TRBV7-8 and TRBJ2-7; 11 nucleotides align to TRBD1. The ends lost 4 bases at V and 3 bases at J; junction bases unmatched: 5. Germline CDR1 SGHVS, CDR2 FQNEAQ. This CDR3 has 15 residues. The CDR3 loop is CASSWGTGGNYEQYF. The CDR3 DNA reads TGTGCCAGCAGCTGGGGGACAGGGGGGAACTACGAGCAGTACTTC.